This TCR beta chain originates from a study of T cell changes during pregnancy in multiple sclerosis. Trimming removed 5 bases from V and 0 bases from J, with 7 bases in between. Germline-derived CDR1 and CDR2 are SGHTA and FQGNSA. This CDR3 contains 13 residues. Profiling relied on immunoSEQ multiplex PCR, and the TCRdb table lists in-frame clones only, not all of them. The repertoire includes around 30,000 clones, around 90% of them detected once, and roughly 0.6% sits in the top ten. The chain recombines TRBV7-2 with TRBJ1-1; D gene ambiguous. The TCR comes from a female donor in good health, enrolled as a control in a pregnancy study. The specimen comprised CD4+ T cells from peripheral blood mononuclear cells, sampled in the third trimester of pregnancy. The CDR3 DNA follows: TGTGCCAGCAGCCCATACATGAACACTGAAGCTTTCTTT. Translation gives CASSPYMNTEAFF.